This record looks at one T cell receptor beta chain sequence and its context. Its antigen is unidentified. This sample was taken from a study of shared clonotypes between healthy human individuals. Study observations and caveats: Expectations were that clonotype sharing among donors would be affected by sequencing depth.

Germline-derived CDR1 and CDR2 are MDHEN and SYDVKM. The CDR3 length is 12 residues. Trimming removed 8 bases at V and 0 bases at J, with 8 bases between. Replicate PCRs run on sorted subsets employed 150 to 250 ng DNA, about 27,000 T cell genomes. Clones were read by immunoSEQ multiplex PCR, and TCRdb kept only the in-frame ones, dropping some. The sample contains about 1.1 million clones, 70% to 85% of which appear only once. Donation came from healthy HIV-negative adults that had no recent acute infections or vaccinations. Every one of the donors was a Caucasian adult that lived in Nashville, Tennessee.

The J gene is TRBJ2-7, the V gene TRBV28; D is unresolved. The specimen was memory CD4+ T cells from PBMCs. Subset indicated: CD45RA-negative fraction. The TCR originated in a man aged 18 to 29 in good health. Some clones in this sample may be carry-over from other donors' samples. The CDR3 sequence: CASFTFSYEQYF. The CDR3 DNA sequence: TGTGCCAGCTTCACTTTCTCCTACGAGCAGTACTTC.